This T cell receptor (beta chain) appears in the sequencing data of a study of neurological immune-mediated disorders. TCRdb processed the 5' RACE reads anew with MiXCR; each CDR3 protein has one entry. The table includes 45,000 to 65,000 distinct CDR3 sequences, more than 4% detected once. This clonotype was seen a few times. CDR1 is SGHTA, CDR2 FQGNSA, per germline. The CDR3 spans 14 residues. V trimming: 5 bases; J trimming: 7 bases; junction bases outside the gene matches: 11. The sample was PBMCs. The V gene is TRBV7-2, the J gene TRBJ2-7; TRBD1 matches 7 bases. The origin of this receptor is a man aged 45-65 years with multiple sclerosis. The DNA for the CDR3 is TGTGCCAGCAGCGCTCAATCTACAGGGGCGGAGCAGTACTTC. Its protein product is CASSAQSTGAEQYF.